This T cell receptor beta chain was captured by sequencing in a study of CD8 T cells in Susac syndrome. Deletions cut 4 bases from V and 5 bases from J, with 16 bases between. The germline CDR1 and CDR2 sequences are DFQATT and SNEGSKA (reference sequence). The CDR3 covers 14 residues. Roughly 0.45 to 1 ug RNA was reverse transcribed with random hexamers. Amplification of the TCR beta CDR3 was carried out by immunoSEQ multiplex PCR, which spanned a total of 54 Vbeta and 13 Jbeta segments. TCRdb redid the calling of the immunoSEQ multiplex PCR reads with MiXCR, one entry per CDR3 protein. The sample includes 120,000 or so distinct CDR3 sequences, 90% to 95% of them seen just once. CD8+ and CD4+ T cells from blood underwent TCR beta sequencing. Negative isolation yielded the CD8+ and CD4+ T cells, while FACS enriched the TEMRA cells.

The specimen was CD4+ T cells from PBMCs. The J gene is TRBJ2-3, the V gene TRBV20-1; D is possibly TRBD1 (6 bases). The receptor was derived from a human donor with multiple sclerosis. The CDR3 sequence is CSATDRSSLDTQYF. Here the CDR3 DNA reads TGCAGTGCTACTGACAGGAGCTCCCTAGATACGCAGTATTTT.